The following is a TCR beta chain sequence with its context. What it recognizes is unknown. Preparation of the TCRbeta library was carried out with unique molecular identifiers. TCRdb used MiXCR to reprocess the PCR reads, holding one entry per CDR3 protein. Altogether about 510,000 distinct CDR3 sequences are present, over 10% being singletons, with the ten largest covering about 15%. This entry belongs to a study of T-cell reconstitution after alpha-beta-depleted transplantation in children. Regarding the study as a whole: Several hundred rapidly expanded clones from non-depleted graft cells reportedly supplied alpha-beta T cells about two months post-transplant. After one year, T-cell counts and TCRbeta diversity mostly came from new T cells. After transplant, high TCRbeta diversity at day 60 in some patients arose from surviving recipient T cells and thymic progenitors.

The CDR3 has 15 amino acids. The V gene lost 1 base and the J gene lost 3 bases, with 11 bases spanning the gap. Germline V gene data show CDR1 as SGHTA and CDR2 as FQGNSA. The specimen was PBMCs, mostly from graft donor cells, collected 180 days after TCRalphabeta/CD19-depleted stem cell transplant. This TCR was sampled from a female patient aged 2-10 years who had a stem cell transplant for aplastic anemia, so the T cells may come from the graft donor. The gene calls are TRBV7-2 and TRBJ2-3; D possibly matches TRBD1 or TRBD2 (6 bases each). Here the CDR3 reads CASSLEGGITDTQYF. The DNA of the CDR3 is TGTGCCAGCAGCTTAGAAGGGGGGATTACAGATACGCAGTATTTT.